These 12 T cell receptor beta chains share one sample of origin, sequenced in a study of PD-1 blockade in classical Hodgkin lymphoma. The table came from immunoSEQ multiplex PCR; TCRdb's copy has only in-frame clones and leaves some out. The sample yields thousands of clones, 84% seen once. As for time point: newly diagnosed, previously untreated cHL patient sample. Out of thawed PBMCs, magnetic negative selection purified CD4+ T cells. Sequences were obtained from CD4+ T cells from blood. The receptors were gathered from a human donor with classical Hodgkin lymphoma.

This chain uses TRBV25-1 with TRBJ2-6; no reliable D call. CDR1 is MGHDK, CDR2 SYGVNS, per germline. The CDR3 is made up of 13 amino acids. V lost 6 bases and J lost 0, with 3 bases in between. CDR3 amino acids: CASRSSGANVLTF. The CDR3 coding sequence is TGTGCCAGCAGGTCCTCTGGGGCCAACGTCCTGACTTTC.

J is TRBJ1-6 and V is TRBV10-3; D unclear. V was clipped by 0 bases and J by 8 bases, with 5 bases between them. From germline, CDR1 is ENHRY and CDR2 SYGVKD. The CDR3 has 13 residues. CDR3 region: CAISESRDSPLHF. CDR3 bases: TGTGCCATCAGTGAGTCAAGAGATTCACCCCTCCACTTT.

The J gene is TRBJ1-6, the V gene TRBV10-3; unclear D gene. V was trimmed by 5 bases and J by 9 bases, leaving 11 bases between them. This CDR3 has 13 residues. The germline gives CDR1 ENHRY, CDR2 SYGVKD. The CDR3 spells CAISSGRSSPLHF. CDR3 in DNA: TGTGCCATCAGTTCCGGGAGGAGTTCACCCCTCCACTTT.

The rearrangement links TRBV5-4 to TRBJ1-2; 9 bases map to TRBD1. The CDR3 length is 13 residues. Germline V gene sequence: CDR1 SGHNT, CDR2 YYREEE (reference sequence). With V trimmed by 7 bases and J by 2 bases, 3 bases remained unmatched. The CDR3 DNA sequence: TGTGCCAGCGGGACAGGGAGAAACTATGGCTACACCTTC. This codes for CASGTGRNYGYTF.

The chain is built from TRBV7-3 and TRBJ2-7; 9 bases are shared with TRBD1. V was clipped by 5 bases and J by 3 bases; unmatched bases: 8. From germline, CDR1 is SGHTA and CDR2 FQGTGA. This CDR3 region has 15 residues. The CDR3 is CASSPTGQGLYEQYF. The CDR3 region has the DNA TGTGCCAGCAGCCCTACTGGACAGGGGCTCTACGAGCAGTACTTC.

The rearrangement links TRBV2 to TRBJ1-1, with D unresolved. V was shortened by 7 bases and J by 1 base, with 10 bases between the two germline ends. Germline CDR1 reads SNHLY; CDR2 reads FYNNEI. CDR3 length equals 13 residues. The CDR3 coding sequence is TGTGCCAGCATCGGTGGGAGGAACACTGAAGCTTTCTTT. Protein: CASIGGRNTEAFF.

J is TRBJ2-1 and V is TRBV7-9; D possibly corresponds to TRBD2 (5 bases). Germline lookup yields CDR1 SEHNR and CDR2 FQNEAQ (reference sequence). Trimming took 5 bases from V and 1 from J, leaving 24 bases between them. This CDR3 contains 19 residues. The CDR3 sequence is CASSPSVMGSRRSYNEQFF. The CDR3 coding sequence is TGTGCCAGCAGCCCCTCGGTGATGGGGAGTCGTCGGTCCTACAATGAGCAGTTCTTC.

This clone was detected only once. The chain recombines TRBV5-8 with TRBJ2-7; 7 nucleotides match TRBD2. The V segment lost 7 bases and the J segment 9 bases; nucleotides outside the gene matches: 13. The CDR3 has 13 residues. Germline V gene sequence: CDR1 SGHTS, CDR2 YDEGEE. The chain's CDR3 is CASPREGPERQYF. CDR3 nucleotides: TGTGCCAGCCCAAGGGAGGGACCAGAACGGCAGTACTTC.

This chain joins TRBV18 and TRBJ2-6; D call uncertain. V shed 3 bases and J shed 4 bases, with 7 bases lying between them. The CDR3 loop spans 14 amino acids. Germline V gene data show CDR1 as KGHSH and CDR2 as LQKENI. CDR3 bases: TGTGCCAGCTCACCGGAGTCCGGGGCCAACGTCCTGACTTTC. Protein product: CASSPESGANVLTF.

CDR3 DNA: TGTGCCAGCAGCACAGGTTATAGCAATCAGCCCCAGCATTTT. Its protein product is CASSTGYSNQPQHF. V and J are TRBV2 and TRBJ1-5, with D perhaps matching TRBD1 (5 bases). V was trimmed by 6 bases and J by 0 bases, leaving 9 bases between them. The CDR3 loop spans 14 amino acids. CDR1 and CDR2 (germline): SNHLY, FYNNEI.

The chain carries TRBV7-8 and TRBJ2-5; D call uncertain. V lost 0 bases and J lost 5, with 4 bases in between. The CDR3 totals 12 residues. Germline CDR1 reads SGHVS; CDR2 reads FQNEAQ. In DNA form, the CDR3 reads TGTGCCAGCAGCTTAGCAGGGGAGACCCAGTACTTC. Its translation: CASSLAGETQYF.

V is TRBV11-2 and J is TRBJ2-1, with 8 bases matching TRBD1. Germline CDR1 SGHAT, CDR2 FQNNGV. The CDR3 length is 17 residues. V shed 0 bases, J shed 6 bases, and the junction held 10 bases outside the gene matches. CDR3 sequence reads: CASSLEGQGALGNEQFF. The CDR3 coding sequence is TGTGCCAGCAGCTTAGAGGGGCAGGGGGCCCTCGGCAATGAGCAGTTCTTC.